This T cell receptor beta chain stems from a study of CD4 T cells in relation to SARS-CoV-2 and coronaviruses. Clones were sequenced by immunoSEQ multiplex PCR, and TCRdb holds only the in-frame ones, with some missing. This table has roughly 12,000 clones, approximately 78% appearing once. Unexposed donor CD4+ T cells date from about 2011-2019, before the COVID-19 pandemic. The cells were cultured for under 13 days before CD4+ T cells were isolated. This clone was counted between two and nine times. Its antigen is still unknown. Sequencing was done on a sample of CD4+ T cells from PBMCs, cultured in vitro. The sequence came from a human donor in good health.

CDR3 in DNA: TGTGCCAGCAGCTTAAATGGAGGGTTGGGCAGCACTGAAGCTTTCTTT. Its translation is CASSLNGGLGSTEAFF. V usage is TRBV7-2 and J usage is TRBJ1-1; D not certain. Trimming removed 2 bases at V and 4 bases at J, with 17 bases between. The CDR3 is 16 amino acids. Germline V gene sequence: CDR1 SGHTA, CDR2 FQGNSA.